The TCR beta chain described here comes from a study of T cells in localized non-small cell lung cancer (dated by TCRdb to the early 2020s). Looking at the study overall: T cell repertoires of 200 to 300 early-stage NSCLC patients were analyzed, with tumors being compared against uninvolved tumor-adjacent lungs. The cohort was made up of fewer than 250 treatment-naive NSCLC patients whose localized lung tumors had been resected. NSCLC patients had a mean age of approximately 72 years, and 129 were male and about 110 female. Overall study outcomes, separate from this receptor: Longer overall survival was associated with higher blood T cell density, whereas shorter survival was associated with higher adjacent-lung clonality. Because multi-region tumor sequencing was not done, intratumor heterogeneity could not be ruled out. A median of roughly 60 of the top 100 tumor clones turned up in the paired uninvolved adjacent lung, and some 27 of those clones also ranked among the top 100 of that same adjacent lung. Uninvolved tumor-adjacent lung showed the highest T cell clonality, higher than tumor, which suggests more focused antigenic responses in the uninvolved tumor-adjacent lung. Because the study design was exploratory, TCR variables were selected using unadjusted p-values without false-discovery rate correction.

At diagnosis, peripheral blood, uninvolved tumor-adjacent lung and tumor were collected and were preserved as a mix of fresh-frozen and FFPE material. For TCR repertoire profiling, blood samples were analyzed as peripheral blood mononuclear cells. TCR beta CDR3 regions were sequenced from DNA using the immunoSEQ Assay. In the source study's methods: T cell density was computed as TCR beta template counts normalized to usable DNA estimated by amplifying housekeeping genes. The preseqR package was used to estimate richness by extrapolating to 400,000 templates for PBMC samples and to 120,000 templates for tissue samples. Clonality was calculated as one minus Pielou's evenness. To identify tissue-enriched TCRs, differential abundance testing was run on productive amino-acid clonotypes with a minimum total count of 5 and an alpha of 0.1. The Jaccard Index and the Morisita Overlap Index were used to quantify repertoire overlap between compartments. GLIPH clustered TCR beta CDR3s with public tetramer-defined viral CDR3s; viral motifs required at least three viral sequences plus V-gene enrichment. TCRdb carries this immuneACCESS record with in-frame sequences only. Its versions omit some clonotypes, under half of them owing to an unresolved V gene in the studies checked, with the rest unexplained. The V and J calls and clone size come from that table; D and trimming were worked out from the DNA. This sample comprises around 70,000 clones, around 85% of them detected only once. Together, the top ten hold around a fifth of the sample.

The germline V gene encodes CDR1 SGDLS and CDR2 YYNGEE. The CDR3 runs 16 amino acids, cysteine and phenylalanine included. This entry keeps only the CDR3 DNA: 48 bases, framed from base 1. At the junction V is shortened by 0 bases and J by 4 bases, with 15 bases in between. A note on this clone: What this receptor recognizes is not known. No quality values exist for individual bases; no much larger clone is one base distant.

This material consisted of peripheral blood, taken before any cancer treatment. The sequence was collected from a male donor aged 60 or over with stage III squamous cell lung carcinoma. The V and J segments used are TRBV9 and TRBJ2-3, with the identity of the D gene unclear. The DNA sequence follows: TGTGCCAGCAGCGTAGCTATGGGAATGGCGGCAGATACGCAGTATTTT. Its translation reads: CASSVAMGMAADTQYF.